This TCR beta chain comes out of a study of response to subunit inactivated influenza vaccine (dated by TCRdb to the late 2010s). Notes on the research overall: Deep quantitative profiling of the T cell receptor repertoire was used in the study to follow responses to a trivalent subunit inactivated influenza vaccine.

Points the paper makes about the study in general: It was suggested by the authors that each seasonal influenza vaccination may recruit only a limited number of new T cells.

Libraries were made using RT-PCR. Sequencing took place on an Illumina HiSeq 2500. TCRdb itself trimmed the public reads at Q25 with fastp, ran MiXCR and retained productive beta chains. Identical CDR3 protein sequences are pooled into one entry, listed with their most common genes and DNA. In all, the sample holds hundreds of thousands of distinct CDR3 sequences, and about 25% of those were seen once. The leading ten clones occupy over 1.5% of the sample. The CDR3, from cysteine to phenylalanine, totals 14 residues. Only the CDR3 part of the read is kept: 42 bases, read in frame from the first base. Via the germline V gene, CDR1 is MNHEY and CDR2 SVGEGT. V and J lose 6 bases and 0 bases, and a span of 12 bases separates them. There are a few counts of this clonotype. No cognate antigen has been identified for it. No base quality information exists; no much larger clone differs at one position.

The clonotype was recovered from a man aged 45-65 years who received an inactivated influenza vaccine. Donor details come from another sample of the same person, matched by shared clones. The chain couples TRBV6-2 or TRBV6-3 to TRBJ2-7; the D gene remains uncertain. The starting material was CD4+ T cells sorted from PBMCs, obtained 4 to 6 days after vaccination. The DNA reads as follows: TGTGCCAGCAGACCCGCTCTGAGCTCCTACGAGCAGTACTTC. Its protein product is CASRPALSSYEQYF.